The present TCR beta chain was sequenced within a study of T cell responses to AZD1222 COVID-19 vaccine. TCRdb's copy holds only in-frame clones and misses some; the assay was immunoSEQ multiplex PCR. The data contain roughly 96,000 clones, 80% to 90% of them singletons. CDR1 is LNHDA, CDR2 SQIVND, per germline (reference sequence). The CDR3 has 15 amino acids. The ends were cut back, 3 bases at V and 0 bases at J, with 9 bases in the middle. This rearrangement joins TRBV19 to TRBJ1-3; D is unresolved. This TCR was sampled from an adult in good health. Here the sequenced sample was peripheral blood, taken on day 0 of AZD1222 vaccination. The DNA for the CDR3 is TGTGCCAGTAGTATCTCCAGCCTCTCTGGAAACACCATATATTTT. It translates to CASSISSLSGNTIYF.